This record covers a single TCR beta chain. The CDR3 runs 14 residues. Germline lookup yields CDR1 SNHLY and CDR2 FYNNEI. With 6 bases clipped from V and 4 bases from J, the junction kept 7 bases outside the gene matches. These data are taken from a study of blood T cell repertoires in COVID-19. Overall study context: Sites in the United States, Italy and Spain provided acute and convalescent COVID-19 samples. From T cells, B-cell-depleted T cells, or PBMCs came the material, which was cDNA or gDNA.

In the authors' methods: From reference gene primer amplification, estimates of nucleated cell counts were derived. Sequenced by immunoSEQ multiplex PCR; TCRdb stores in-frame clones only, minus some. The DNA was the basis for D and trimming; V, J and clone size are from that table. The sample has approximately 250,000 clones, more than 75% seen once. The receptor's source is a woman in her sixties who had recovered from COVID-19. The source material was peripheral blood. V is TRBV2 and J is TRBJ1-1; 8 positions agree with TRBD1. CDR3 in DNA: TGTGCCAGCAGGCCTCGGACAGGGCGCACTGAAGCTTTCTTT. It encodes CASRPRTGRTEAFF.